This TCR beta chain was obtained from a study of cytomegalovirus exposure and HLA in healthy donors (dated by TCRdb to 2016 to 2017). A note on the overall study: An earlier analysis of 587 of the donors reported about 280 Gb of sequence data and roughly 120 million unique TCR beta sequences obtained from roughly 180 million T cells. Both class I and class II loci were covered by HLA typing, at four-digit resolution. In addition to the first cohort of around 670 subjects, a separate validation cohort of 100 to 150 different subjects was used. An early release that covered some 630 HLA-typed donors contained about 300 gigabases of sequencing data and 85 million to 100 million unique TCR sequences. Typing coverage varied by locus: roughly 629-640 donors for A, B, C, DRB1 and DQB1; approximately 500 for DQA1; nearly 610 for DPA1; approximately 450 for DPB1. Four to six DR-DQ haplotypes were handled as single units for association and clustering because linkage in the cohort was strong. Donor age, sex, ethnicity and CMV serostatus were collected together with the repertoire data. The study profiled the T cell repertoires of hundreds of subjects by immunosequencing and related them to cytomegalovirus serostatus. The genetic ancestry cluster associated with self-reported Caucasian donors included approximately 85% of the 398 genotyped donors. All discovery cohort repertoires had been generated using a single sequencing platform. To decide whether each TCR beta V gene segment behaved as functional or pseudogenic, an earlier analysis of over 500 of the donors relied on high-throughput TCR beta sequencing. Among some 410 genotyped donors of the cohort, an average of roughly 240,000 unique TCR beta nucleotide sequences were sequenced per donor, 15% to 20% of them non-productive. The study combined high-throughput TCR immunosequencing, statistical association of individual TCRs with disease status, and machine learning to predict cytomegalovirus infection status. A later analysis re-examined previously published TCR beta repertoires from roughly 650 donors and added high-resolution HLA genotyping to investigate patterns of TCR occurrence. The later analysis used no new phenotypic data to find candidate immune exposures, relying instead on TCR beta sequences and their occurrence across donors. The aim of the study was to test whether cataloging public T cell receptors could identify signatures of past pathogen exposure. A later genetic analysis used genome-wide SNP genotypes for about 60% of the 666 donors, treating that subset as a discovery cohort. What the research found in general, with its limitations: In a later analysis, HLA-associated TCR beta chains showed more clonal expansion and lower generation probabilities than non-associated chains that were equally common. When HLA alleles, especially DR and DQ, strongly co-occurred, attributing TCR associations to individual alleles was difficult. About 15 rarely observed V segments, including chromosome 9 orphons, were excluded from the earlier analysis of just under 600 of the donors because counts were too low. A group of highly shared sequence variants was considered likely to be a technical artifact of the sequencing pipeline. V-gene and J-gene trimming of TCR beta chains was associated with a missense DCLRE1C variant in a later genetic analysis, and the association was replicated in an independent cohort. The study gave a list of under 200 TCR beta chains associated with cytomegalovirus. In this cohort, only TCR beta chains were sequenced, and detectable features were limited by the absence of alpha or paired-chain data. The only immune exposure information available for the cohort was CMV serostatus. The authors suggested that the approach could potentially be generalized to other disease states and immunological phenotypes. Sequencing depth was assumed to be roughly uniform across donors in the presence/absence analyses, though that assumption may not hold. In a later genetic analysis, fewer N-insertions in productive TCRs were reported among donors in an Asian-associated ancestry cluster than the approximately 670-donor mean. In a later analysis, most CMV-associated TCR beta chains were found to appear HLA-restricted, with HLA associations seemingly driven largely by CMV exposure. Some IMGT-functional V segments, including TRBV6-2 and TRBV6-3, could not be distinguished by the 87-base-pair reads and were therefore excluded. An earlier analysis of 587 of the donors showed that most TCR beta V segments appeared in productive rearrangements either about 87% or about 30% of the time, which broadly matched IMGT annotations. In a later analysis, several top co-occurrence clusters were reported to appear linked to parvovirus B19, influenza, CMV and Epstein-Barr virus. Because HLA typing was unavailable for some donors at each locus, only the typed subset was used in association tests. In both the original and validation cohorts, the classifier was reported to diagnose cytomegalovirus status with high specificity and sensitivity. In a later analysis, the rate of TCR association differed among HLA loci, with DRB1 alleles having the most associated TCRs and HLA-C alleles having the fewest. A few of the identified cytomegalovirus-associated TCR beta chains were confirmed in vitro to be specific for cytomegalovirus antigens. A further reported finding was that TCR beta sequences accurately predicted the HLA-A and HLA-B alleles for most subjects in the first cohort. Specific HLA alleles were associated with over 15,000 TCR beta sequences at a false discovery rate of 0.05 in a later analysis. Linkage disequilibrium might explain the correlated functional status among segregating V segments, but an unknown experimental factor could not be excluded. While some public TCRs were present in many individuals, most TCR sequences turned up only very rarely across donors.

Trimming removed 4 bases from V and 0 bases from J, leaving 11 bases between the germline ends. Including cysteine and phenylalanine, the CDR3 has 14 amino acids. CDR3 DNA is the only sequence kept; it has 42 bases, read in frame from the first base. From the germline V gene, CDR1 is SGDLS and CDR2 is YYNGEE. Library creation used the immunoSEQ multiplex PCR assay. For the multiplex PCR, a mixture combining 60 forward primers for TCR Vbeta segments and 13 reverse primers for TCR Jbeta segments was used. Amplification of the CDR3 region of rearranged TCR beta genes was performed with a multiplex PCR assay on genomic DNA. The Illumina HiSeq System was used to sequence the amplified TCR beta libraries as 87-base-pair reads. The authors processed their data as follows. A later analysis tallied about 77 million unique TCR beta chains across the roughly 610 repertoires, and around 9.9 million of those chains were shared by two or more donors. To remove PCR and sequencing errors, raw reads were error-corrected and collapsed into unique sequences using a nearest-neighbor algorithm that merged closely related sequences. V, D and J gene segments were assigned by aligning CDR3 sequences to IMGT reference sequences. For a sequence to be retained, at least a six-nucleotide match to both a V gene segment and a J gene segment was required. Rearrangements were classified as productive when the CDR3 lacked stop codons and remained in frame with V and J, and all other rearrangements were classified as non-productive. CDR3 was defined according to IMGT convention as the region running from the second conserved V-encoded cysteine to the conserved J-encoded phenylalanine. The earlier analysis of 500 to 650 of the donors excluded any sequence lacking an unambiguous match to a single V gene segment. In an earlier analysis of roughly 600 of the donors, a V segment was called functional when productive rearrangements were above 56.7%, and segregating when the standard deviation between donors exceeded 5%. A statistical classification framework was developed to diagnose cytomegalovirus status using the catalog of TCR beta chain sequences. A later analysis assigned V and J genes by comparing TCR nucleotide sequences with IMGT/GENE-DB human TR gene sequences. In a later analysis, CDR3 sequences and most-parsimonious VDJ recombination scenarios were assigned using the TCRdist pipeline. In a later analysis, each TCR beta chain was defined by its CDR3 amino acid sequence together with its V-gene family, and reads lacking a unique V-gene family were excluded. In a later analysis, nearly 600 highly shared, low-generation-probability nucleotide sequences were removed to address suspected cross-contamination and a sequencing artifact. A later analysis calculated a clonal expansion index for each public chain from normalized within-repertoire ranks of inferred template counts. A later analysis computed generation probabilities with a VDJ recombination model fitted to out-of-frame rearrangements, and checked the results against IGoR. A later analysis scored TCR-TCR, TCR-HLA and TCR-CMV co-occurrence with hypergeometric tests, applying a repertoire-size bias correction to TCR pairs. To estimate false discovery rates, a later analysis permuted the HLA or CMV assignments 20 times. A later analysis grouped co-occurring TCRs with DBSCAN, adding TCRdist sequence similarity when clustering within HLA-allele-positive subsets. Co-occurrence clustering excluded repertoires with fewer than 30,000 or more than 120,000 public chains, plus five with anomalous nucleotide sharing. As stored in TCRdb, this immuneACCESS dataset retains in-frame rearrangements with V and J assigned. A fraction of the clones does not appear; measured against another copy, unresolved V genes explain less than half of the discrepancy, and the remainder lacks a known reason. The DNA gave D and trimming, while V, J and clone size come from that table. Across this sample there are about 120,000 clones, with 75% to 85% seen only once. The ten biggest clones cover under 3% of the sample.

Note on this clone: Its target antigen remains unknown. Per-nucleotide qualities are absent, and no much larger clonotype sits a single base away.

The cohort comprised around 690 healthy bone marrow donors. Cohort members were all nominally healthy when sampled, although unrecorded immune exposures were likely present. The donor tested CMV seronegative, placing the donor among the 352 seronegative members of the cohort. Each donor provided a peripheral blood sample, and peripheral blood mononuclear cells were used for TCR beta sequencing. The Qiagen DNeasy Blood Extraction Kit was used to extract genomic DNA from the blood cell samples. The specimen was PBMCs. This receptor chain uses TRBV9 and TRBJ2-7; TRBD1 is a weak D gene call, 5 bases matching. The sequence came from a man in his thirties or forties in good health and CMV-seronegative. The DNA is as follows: TGTGCCAGCAGCCGCAGGCAGGGCTCCTACGAGCAGTACTTC. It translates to CASSRRQGSYEQYF.